The TCR beta chain described here comes from a study of blood T cell repertoires in COVID-19. The repertoire was sequenced with immunoSEQ multiplex PCR; TCRdb's copy has only in-frame clones and lacks some. The data show about 210,000 clones, around 81% seen once. This clone has a single count. The sequenced sample was peripheral blood. The source of this sequence is a human donor in a cohort sampled during active COVID-19.

The chain's CDR3 is CASSPISGTSGSDEQFF. CDR3 sequence (DNA): TGTGCCAGCAGCCCCATCTCCGGGACTAGCGGGAGCGATGAGCAGTTCTTC. J is TRBJ2-1 and V is TRBV7-2, with 14 nucleotides matching TRBD2. Germline values: CDR1 SGHTA, CDR2 FQGNSA. The trim removed 5 bases at V and 8 bases at J, leaving 11 bases unmatched. The CDR3 runs to 17 residues.